Given below is one T cell receptor beta chain in context. Participants' reported clinical history set cohort assignment. The recovered donors of Cohort 3 showed two negative PCRs, clearance, or symptom resolution. The record originates from a study of blood T cell repertoires in COVID-19. Study in general: Sites in the United States, Italy and Spain provided acute and convalescent COVID-19 samples.

Assay used: immunoSEQ multiplex PCR; TCRdb lists only in-frame clones, some missing. The sample includes about 250,000 clones, approximately 90% of them seen just once. V was shortened by 3 bases and J by 5 bases, with 2 bases between the two germline ends. The CDR3 is 12 residues long. Per germline, CDR1 LGHDT and CDR2 YNNKEL (reference sequence). The chain carries TRBV3-1 (or the pseudogene TRBV3-2) and TRBJ1-6; D not resolved. Sequenced material: PBMCs or T cells enriched from blood (not recorded which). The clonotype was recovered from a man aged 40-50 years who had recovered from COVID-19. The DNA for the CDR3 is TGTGCCAGCAGCCACGATAATTCACCCCTCCACTTT. It codes for CASSHDNSPLHF.